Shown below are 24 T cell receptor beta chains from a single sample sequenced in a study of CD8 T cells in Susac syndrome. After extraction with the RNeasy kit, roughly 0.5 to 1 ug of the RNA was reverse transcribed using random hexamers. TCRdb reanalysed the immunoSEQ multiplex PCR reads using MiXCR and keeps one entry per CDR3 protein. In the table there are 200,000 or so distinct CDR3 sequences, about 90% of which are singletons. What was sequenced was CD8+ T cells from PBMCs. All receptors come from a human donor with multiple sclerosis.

The CDR3: CASRGQGYEQYF. The DNA for the CDR3 is TGCGCCAGCAGGGGACAGGGCTACGAGCAGTACTTC. The chain employs TRBV10-1 and TRBJ2-7, with 9 positions matching TRBD1. Per germline, CDR1 WNHNN and CDR2 SYGVQD (reference sequence). The V gene end was trimmed by 6 bases and the J gene end by 3 bases; junction bases not matched to a gene: 0. CDR3 size: 12 residues.

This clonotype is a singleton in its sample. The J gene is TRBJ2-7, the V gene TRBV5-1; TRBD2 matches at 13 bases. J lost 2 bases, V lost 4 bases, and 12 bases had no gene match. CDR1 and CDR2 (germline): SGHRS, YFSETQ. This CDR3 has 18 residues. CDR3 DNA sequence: TGCGCCAGCAGCCCCGGACTAGCGGGGGAGATATTCCCCTACGAGCAGTACTTC. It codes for CASSPGLAGEIFPYEQYF.

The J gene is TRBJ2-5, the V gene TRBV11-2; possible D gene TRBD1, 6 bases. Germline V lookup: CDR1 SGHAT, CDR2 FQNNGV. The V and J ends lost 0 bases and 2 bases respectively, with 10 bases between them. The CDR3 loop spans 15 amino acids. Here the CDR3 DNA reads TGTGCCAGCAGCTTAGACTGGACAGCACAAGAGACCCAGTACTTC. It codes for CASSLDWTAQETQYF.

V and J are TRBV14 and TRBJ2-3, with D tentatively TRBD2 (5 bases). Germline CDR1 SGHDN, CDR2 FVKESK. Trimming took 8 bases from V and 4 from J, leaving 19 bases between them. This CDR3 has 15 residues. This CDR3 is CASSEFLPGADTQYF. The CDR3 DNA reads TGTGCCAGCTCAGAATTCCTCCCCGGGGCAGATACGCAGTATTTT.

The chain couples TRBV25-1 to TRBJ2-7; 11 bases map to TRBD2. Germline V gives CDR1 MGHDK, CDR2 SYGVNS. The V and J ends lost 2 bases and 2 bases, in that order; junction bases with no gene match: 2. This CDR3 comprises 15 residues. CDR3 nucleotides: TGTGCCAGCAGTGAAGGACTAGCGGGCCCCTACGAGCAGTACTTC. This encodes CASSEGLAGPYEQYF.

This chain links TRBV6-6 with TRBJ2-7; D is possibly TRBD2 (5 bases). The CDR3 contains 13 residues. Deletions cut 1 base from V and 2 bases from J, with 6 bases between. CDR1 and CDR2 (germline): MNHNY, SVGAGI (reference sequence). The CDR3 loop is CASSYLEAYEQYF. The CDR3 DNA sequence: TGTGCCAGCAGTTACTTGGAGGCCTACGAGCAGTACTTC.

CDR3 in amino acids: CASSHRFSSSYEQYF. CDR3 DNA sequence: TGTGCCAGCAGCCACAGGTTCTCTAGCTCCTACGAGCAGTACTTC. V gene TRBV6-5 combines with J gene TRBJ2-7, with TRBD1 as a possible D gene (5 bases). CDR3 length: 15 amino acids. CDR1 is MNHEY and CDR2 is SVGAGI in the germline V gene. The ends were cut back, 6 bases at V and 0 bases at J, with 15 bases in the middle.

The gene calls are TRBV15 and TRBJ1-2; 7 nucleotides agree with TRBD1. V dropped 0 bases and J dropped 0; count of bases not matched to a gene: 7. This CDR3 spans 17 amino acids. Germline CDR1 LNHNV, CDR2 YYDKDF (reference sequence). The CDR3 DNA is TGTGCCACCAGCAGAGATCGTGAGGGGGCTTCTAACTATGGCTACACCTTC. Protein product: CATSRDREGASNYGYTF.

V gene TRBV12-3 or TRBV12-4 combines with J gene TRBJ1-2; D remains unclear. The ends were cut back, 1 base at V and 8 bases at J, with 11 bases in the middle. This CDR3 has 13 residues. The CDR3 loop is CASSLDGYSGYTF. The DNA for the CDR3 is TGTGCCAGCAGTTTAGACGGGTACAGCGGCTACACCTTC.

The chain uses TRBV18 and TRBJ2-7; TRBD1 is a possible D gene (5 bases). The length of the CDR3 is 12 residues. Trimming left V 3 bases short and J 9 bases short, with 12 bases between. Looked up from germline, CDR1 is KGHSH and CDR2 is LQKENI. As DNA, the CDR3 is TGTGCCAGCTCACCCGACAGTCTCCCGCAGTACTTC. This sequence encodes CASSPDSLPQYF.

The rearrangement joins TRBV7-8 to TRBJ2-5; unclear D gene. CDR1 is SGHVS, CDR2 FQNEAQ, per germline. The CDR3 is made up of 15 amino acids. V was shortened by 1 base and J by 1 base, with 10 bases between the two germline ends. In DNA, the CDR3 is TGTGCCAGCAGCTTAGGAACCGCCAGCCAAGAGACCCAGTACTTC. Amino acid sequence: CASSLGTASQETQYF. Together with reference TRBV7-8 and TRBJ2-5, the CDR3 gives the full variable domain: GAGVSQSPRYKVAKRGQDVALRCDPISGHVSLFWYQQALGQGPEFLTYFQNEAQLDKSGLPSDRFFAERPEGSVSTLKIQRTQQEDSAVYLCASSLGTASQETQYFGPGTRLLVL.

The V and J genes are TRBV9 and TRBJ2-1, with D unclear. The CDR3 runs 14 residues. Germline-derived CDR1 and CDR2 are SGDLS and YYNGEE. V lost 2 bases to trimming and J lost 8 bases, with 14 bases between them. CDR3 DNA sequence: TGTGCCAGCAGCGTTGCGACTCCCCGTGATGAGCAGTTCTTC. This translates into CASSVATPRDEQFF.

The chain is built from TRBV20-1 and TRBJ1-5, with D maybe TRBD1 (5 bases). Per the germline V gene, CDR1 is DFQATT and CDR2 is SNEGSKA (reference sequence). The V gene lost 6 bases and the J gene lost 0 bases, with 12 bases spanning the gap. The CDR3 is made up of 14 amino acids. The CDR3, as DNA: TGCAGTGCAGAGGACACTTATAGCAATCAGCCCCAGCATTTT. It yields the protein CSAEDTYSNQPQHF.

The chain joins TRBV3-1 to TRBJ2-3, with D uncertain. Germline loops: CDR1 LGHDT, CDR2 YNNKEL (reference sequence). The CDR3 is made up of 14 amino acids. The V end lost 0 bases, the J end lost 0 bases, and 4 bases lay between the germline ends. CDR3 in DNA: TGTGCCAGCAGCCAAGAATTTAGCACAGATACGCAGTATTTT. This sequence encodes CASSQEFSTDTQYF.

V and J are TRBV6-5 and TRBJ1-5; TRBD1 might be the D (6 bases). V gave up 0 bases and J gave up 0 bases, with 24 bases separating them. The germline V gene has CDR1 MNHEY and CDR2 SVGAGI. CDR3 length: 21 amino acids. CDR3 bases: TGTGCCAGCAGTTACTCCGGGCAGGACAGCACGGGGAAGGCTAGCAATCAGCCCCAGCATTTT. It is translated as CASSYSGQDSTGKASNQPQHF.

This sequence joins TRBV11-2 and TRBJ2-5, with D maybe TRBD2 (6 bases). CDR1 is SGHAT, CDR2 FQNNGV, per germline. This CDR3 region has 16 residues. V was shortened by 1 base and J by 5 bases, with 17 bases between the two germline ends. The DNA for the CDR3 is TGTGCCAGCAGCTTAGGGCAAGTTTGGGACTCCGAGACCCAGTACTTC. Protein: CASSLGQVWDSETQYF.

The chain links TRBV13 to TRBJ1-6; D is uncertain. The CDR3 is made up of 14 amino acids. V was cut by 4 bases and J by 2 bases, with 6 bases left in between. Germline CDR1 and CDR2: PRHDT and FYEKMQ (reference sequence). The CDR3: CASSSAPYNSPLHF. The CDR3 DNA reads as TGTGCCAGCAGCTCCGCCCCCTATAATTCACCCCTCCACTTT. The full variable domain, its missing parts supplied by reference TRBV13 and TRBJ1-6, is AAGVIQSPRHLIKEKRETATLKCYPIPRHDTVYWYQQGPGQDPQFLISFYEKMQSDKGSIPDRFSAQQFSDYHSELNMSSLELGDSALYFCASSSAPYNSPLHFGNGTRLTVT.

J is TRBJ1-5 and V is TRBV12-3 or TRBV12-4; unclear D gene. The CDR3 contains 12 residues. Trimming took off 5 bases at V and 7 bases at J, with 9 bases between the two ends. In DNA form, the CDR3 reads TGTGCCAGCAGTGATCACGGACAGCCCCAGCATTTT. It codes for CASSDHGQPQHF.

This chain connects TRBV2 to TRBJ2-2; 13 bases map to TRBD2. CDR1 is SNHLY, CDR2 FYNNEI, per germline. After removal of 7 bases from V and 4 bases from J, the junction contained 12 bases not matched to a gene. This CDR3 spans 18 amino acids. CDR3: CASNDIPGTSGVTGELFF. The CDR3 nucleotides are TGTGCCAGCAACGACATTCCCGGGACTAGCGGGGTCACCGGGGAGCTGTTTTTT.

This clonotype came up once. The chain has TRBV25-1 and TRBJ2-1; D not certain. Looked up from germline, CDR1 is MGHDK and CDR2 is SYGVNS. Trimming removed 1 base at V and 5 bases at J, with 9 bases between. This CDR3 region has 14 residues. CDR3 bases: TGTGCCAGCAGTGAATGGAAGGATAACAATGAGCAGTTCTTC. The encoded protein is CASSEWKDNNEQFF.

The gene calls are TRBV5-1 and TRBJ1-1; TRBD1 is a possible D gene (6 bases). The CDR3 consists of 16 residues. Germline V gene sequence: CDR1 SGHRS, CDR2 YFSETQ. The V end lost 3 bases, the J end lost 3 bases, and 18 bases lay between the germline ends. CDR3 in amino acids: CASSWTVPLGDTEAFF. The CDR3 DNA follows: TGCGCCAGCAGCTGGACAGTACCCTTGGGGGACACTGAAGCTTTCTTT.

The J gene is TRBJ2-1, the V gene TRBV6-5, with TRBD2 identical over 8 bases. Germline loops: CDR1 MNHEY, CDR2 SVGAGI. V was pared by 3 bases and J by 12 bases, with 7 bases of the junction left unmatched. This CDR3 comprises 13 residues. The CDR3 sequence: CASSYTRSGMQFF. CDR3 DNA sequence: TGTGCCAGCAGTTATACCCGTAGCGGGATGCAGTTCTTC.

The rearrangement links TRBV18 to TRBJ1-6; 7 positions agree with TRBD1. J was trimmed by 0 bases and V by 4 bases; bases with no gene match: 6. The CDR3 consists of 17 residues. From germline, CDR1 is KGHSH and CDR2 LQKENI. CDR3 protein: CASSLRQGVSYNSPLHF. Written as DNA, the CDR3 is TGTGCCAGCTCACTCAGACAGGGCGTCTCCTATAATTCACCCCTCCACTTT.

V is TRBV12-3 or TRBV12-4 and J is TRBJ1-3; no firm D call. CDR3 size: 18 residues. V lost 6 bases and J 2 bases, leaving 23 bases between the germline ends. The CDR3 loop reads CASRLPAGRSQAGNTIYF. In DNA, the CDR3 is TGTGCCAGCAGGTTGCCAGCAGGCAGGTCCCAGGCTGGAAACACCATATATTTT.